Each of the 27 T cell receptor beta chains below was sequenced from the same sample in a study of blood T cell repertoires in COVID-19. TCRdb keeps only in-frame clones here, not all; method: immunoSEQ multiplex PCR. The data contain approximately 200,000 clones, around four fifths of them singletons. Sequencing input: peripheral blood. The receptors here all came from a woman aged 60-70 years who had recovered from COVID-19.

The chain is built from TRBV9 and TRBJ1-6; a possible D gene is TRBD1 (6 bases). This CDR3 spans 18 amino acids. Germline V CDR1 and CDR2: SGDLS, YYNGEE. V lost 0 bases, J lost 4 bases, and 17 bases lay in between. CDR3 in DNA: TGTGCCAGCAGCGTAGAAGTGACAGGACCAGGGTATAATTCACCCCTCCACTTT. Residues: CASSVEVTGPGYNSPLHF.

In this sample, this clone turned up once. The chain joins TRBV5-5 to TRBJ1-1; 10 bases line up with TRBD1. Germline V gives CDR1 SGHKS, CDR2 YYEKEE (reference sequence). V dropped 3 bases and J dropped 3; count of bases not matched to a gene: 2. The CDR3 covers 14 residues. This CDR3 reads CASSWTGGYTEAFF. The CDR3 region has the DNA TGTGCCAGCAGCTGGACAGGGGGGTACACTGAAGCTTTCTTT.

This chain links TRBV6-5 with TRBJ2-7, with 7 bases aligning to TRBD1. There are 16 residues in the CDR3. V lost 2 bases and J lost 0; bases outside the gene matches: 7. The germline CDR1 and CDR2 sequences are MNHEY and SVGAGI. As DNA, the CDR3 is TGTGCCAGCAGTTACGACTACAGGGGCGACTCCTACGAGCAGTACTTC. Protein product: CASSYDYRGDSYEQYF.

CDR3 nucleotides: TGTGCCAGCAGTAACAGGGGGCGGGACTATGGCTACACCTTC. As protein: CASSNRGRDYGYTF. The chain couples TRBV6-5 to TRBJ1-2; 9 bases match TRBD1. V was pared by 5 bases and J by 3 bases, with 4 bases of the junction left unmatched. The CDR3 length is 14 residues. Germline V gene lookup returns CDR1 MNHEY and CDR2 SVGAGI.

The genes are TRBV30 and TRBJ1-1; 7 bases align to TRBD1. The germline V gene has CDR1 GTSNPN and CDR2 SVGIG (reference sequence). CDR3 length equals 13 residues. The J segment lost 4 bases and the V segment lost 5 bases, leaving 7 bases of the junction unmatched. The CDR3: CAWAAEGATEAFF. In DNA, the CDR3 is TGTGCCTGGGCCGCCGAGGGGGCCACTGAAGCTTTCTTT.

The V and J genes are TRBV6-2 or TRBV6-3 and TRBJ2-2; TRBD2 agrees at 8 bases. Germline V CDR1 and CDR2: MNHEY, SVGEGT. The CDR3 is 15 amino acids. V shed 4 bases, J shed 4 bases, and the junction held 5 bases outside the gene matches. The DNA of the CDR3 is TGTGCCAGCAGTTTCGTAGCGGGGCTCACCGGGGAGCTGTTTTTT. Translation: CASSFVAGLTGELFF.

This chain links TRBV27 with TRBJ2-5; 14 bases line up with TRBD2. This CDR3 spans 15 amino acids. The trim removed 3 bases at V and 9 bases at J, leaving 6 bases unmatched. From germline, CDR1 is MNHEY and CDR2 SMNVEV (reference sequence). CDR3 bases: TGTGCCAGCAGTTTTGGGACTAGCGGGGGCTCGGCCCAGTACTTC. It yields the protein CASSFGTSGGSAQYF.

The rearrangement links TRBV9 to TRBJ1-1, with D hard to call. The CDR3 consists of 14 residues. From germline, CDR1 is SGDLS and CDR2 YYNGEE. Trimming left V 4 bases short and J 0 bases short, with 10 bases between. The CDR3 sequence: CASSPGNVNTEAFF. CDR3 DNA: TGTGCCAGCAGCCCCGGTAACGTGAACACTGAAGCTTTCTTT.

This clone was picked up a small number of times. The chain employs TRBV10-3 and TRBJ1-1, with D possibly being TRBD1 (5 bases). Germline V gene sequence: CDR1 ENHRY, CDR2 SYGVKD. CDR3 length: 14 amino acids. The V end lost 0 bases, the J end lost 10 bases, and 15 bases lay between the germline ends. The chain's CDR3 is CAISESLGGSTAFF. CDR3 nucleotide sequence: TGTGCCATCAGTGAGTCGCTGGGGGGGTCCACAGCTTTCTTT.

The gene calls are TRBV7-2 and TRBJ2-2; the D is unclear. The germline V gene encodes CDR1 SGHTA and CDR2 FQGNSA. V was shortened by 5 bases and J by 2 bases, with 15 bases between the two germline ends. CDR3 length: 16 amino acids. In DNA form, the CDR3 reads TGTGCCAGCAGCCCCCCCGGTCAGGCCAACACCGGGGAGCTGTTTTTT. It yields the protein CASSPPGQANTGELFF. Full variable domain (missing parts from reference TRBV7-2 and TRBJ2-2): GAGVSQSPSNKVTEKGKDVELRCDPISGHTALYWYRQSLGQGLEFLIYFQGNSAPDKSGLPSDRFSAERTGGSVSTLTIQRTQQEDSAVYLCASSPPGQANTGELFFGEGSRLTVL.

In its sample, this clone was seen once. V is TRBV2 and J is TRBJ2-2; 11 bases are a match to TRBD2. Germline CDR1 SNHLY, CDR2 FYNNEI. The CDR3 spans 16 residues. V shed 7 bases and J 3 bases; nucleotides not matched to a gene: 7. The CDR3 DNA reads as TGTGCCAGCACCTTAGCGGGGGGGCTCGACACCGGGGAGCTGTTTTTT. This codes for CASTLAGGLDTGELFF.

The rearrangement uses TRBV15 and TRBJ2-7, with TRBD1 identical over 8 bases. V dropped 1 base and J dropped 6; count of bases not matched to a gene: 8. The CDR3 extends over 15 amino acids. The germline gives CDR1 LNHNV, CDR2 YYDKDF (reference sequence). The CDR3: CATSRAKAGGFEQYF. The CDR3 nucleotides read TGTGCCACCAGCAGAGCCAAGGCAGGGGGCTTCGAGCAGTACTTC.

The genes are TRBV30 and TRBJ2-3; 7 bases line up with TRBD1. Trimming removed 2 bases from V and 6 bases from J; junction bases left unmatched: 5. Germline V lookup: CDR1 GTSNPN, CDR2 SVGIG (reference sequence). The CDR3 contains 13 residues. The DNA of the CDR3 is TGTGCCTGGAGTAGGGGGCAGAAGGATACGCAGTATTTT. It translates to CAWSRGQKDTQYF.

The gene calls are TRBV7-8 and TRBJ2-2, with 10 bases identical to TRBD1. The CDR3 covers 16 residues. Germline V gene lookup returns CDR1 SGHVS and CDR2 FQNEAQ. The ends lost 5 bases at V and 5 bases at J; junction bases unmatched: 8. Here the CDR3 DNA reads TGTGCCAGCAGCCCACGGACAGGGGGTCAGACCGGGGAGCTGTTTTTT. As protein: CASSPRTGGQTGELFF.

The rearrangement uses TRBV10-3 and TRBJ1-3, with 9 bases lining up with TRBD1. Trimming at V came to 2 bases and at J to 4 bases, leaving 0 bases not matched to a gene. This CDR3 region has 14 residues. Looked up from germline, CDR1 is ENHRY and CDR2 is SYGVKD. The CDR3 DNA reads TGTGCCATCAGTGAGGGGACAGGGGGAAACACCATATATTTT. Translation gives CAISEGTGGNTIYF.

The V gene is TRBV10-3, the J gene TRBJ2-2; 9 nucleotides match TRBD1. Germline V lookup: CDR1 ENHRY, CDR2 SYGVKD. The CDR3 sequence is 21 residues long. J lost 3 bases, V lost 4 bases, and 21 bases had no gene match. This CDR3 reads CAISGGSGWGQGSWDTGELFF. The CDR3 DNA sequence: TGTGCCATCAGTGGTGGCTCAGGCTGGGGACAGGGTTCATGGGACACCGGGGAGCTGTTTTTT.

A few counts support this clone. V and J are TRBV10-3 and TRBJ2-3, with D tentatively TRBD2 (6 bases). V gave up 6 bases and J gave up 6 bases, with 16 bases separating them. Germline CDR1 reads ENHRY; CDR2 reads SYGVKD. The CDR3 sequence is 14 residues long. The CDR3 DNA sequence: TGTGCCATCAGAACGGAGGGGAGCGGGGATACGCAGTATTTT. Translated: CAIRTEGSGDTQYF.

This chain links TRBV12-3 or TRBV12-4 with TRBJ2-7, with 8 bases matching TRBD2. Trimming took 6 bases from V and 6 from J; bases not matched to a gene: 7. The length of the CDR3 is 13 residues. CDR3 coding DNA: TGTGCCAGCAGCCAGAGGGGACTAGGCGAGCAGTACTTC. Translation gives CASSQRGLGEQYF.

As to this clone: Other DNA sequences in the same sample also yield this CDR3. The V and J genes are TRBV9 and TRBJ2-3; 10 positions match TRBD1. This CDR3 spans 16 amino acids. J was trimmed by 4 bases and V by 1 base; bases with no gene match: 6. CDR1 is SGDLS, CDR2 YYNGEE, per germline. In nucleotides, the CDR3 is TGTGCCAGCAGCGTAAGGACAGGGGGGTTGGCAGATACGCAGTATTTT. Translating it yields CASSVRTGGLADTQYF. Looking up the rest from reference TRBV9 and TRBJ2-3 gives the full variable domain: DSGVTQTPKHLITATGQRVTLRCSPRSGDLSVYWYQQSLDQGLQFLIQYYNGEERAKGNILERFSAQQFPDLHSELNLSSLELGDSALYFCASSVRTGGLADTQYFGPGTRLTVL.

The chain recombines TRBV28 with TRBJ1-2; D is perhaps TRBD1 (6 bases). The CDR3 totals 14 residues. Between the trimmed V and J ends, which lost 6 bases and 4 bases, there was a span of 15 bases. Per germline, CDR1 MDHEN and CDR2 SYDVKM. CDR3 bases: TGTGCCAGCAGGTCGCACCGGGACACCTATGGCTACACCTTC. Protein: CASRSHRDTYGYTF.

The V call is TRBV9, the J call TRBJ2-3; 8 bases fit TRBD2. The V and J ends lost 0 bases and 5 bases, in that order; junction bases with no gene match: 5. The length of the CDR3 is 15 residues. Germline V lookup: CDR1 SGDLS, CDR2 YYNGEE. CDR3 DNA sequence: TGTGCCAGCAGCGTAGTCGGGGGGGAGTTAGATACGCAGTATTTT. Protein sequence: CASSVVGGELDTQYF.

The CDR3, as DNA: TGTGCCAGTAGTATAGGTGGCAAAACCTACGAGCAGTACTTC. Its translation: CASSIGGKTYEQYF. This chain uses TRBV19 with TRBJ2-7; no clear D gene. The CDR3 is 14 residues long. Germline loops: CDR1 LNHDA, CDR2 SQIVND (reference sequence). V gave up 1 base and J gave up 2 bases, with 9 bases separating them.

The CDR3 sequence: CASSLGSTDTQYF. DNA for the CDR3: TGTGCCAGCTCACTCGGGAGCACAGATACGCAGTATTTT. The chain couples TRBV18 to TRBJ2-3; D is undetermined. CDR1 is KGHSH and CDR2 is LQKENI in the germline V gene. This CDR3 contains 13 residues. Trimming took 4 bases from V and 0 from J, leaving 5 bases between them.

The genes are TRBV27 and TRBJ1-2; D is ambiguous. The CDR3 extends over 14 amino acids. CDR1 is MNHEY and CDR2 is SMNVEV in the germline V gene (reference sequence). V was pared by 6 bases and J by 5 bases, with 16 bases between. CDR3: CASSGRDLRYGYTF. Written as DNA, the CDR3 is TGTGCCAGCAGCGGACGGGATCTACGGTATGGCTACACCTTC.

J is TRBJ1-4 and V is TRBV2; no clear D. Germline V CDR1 and CDR2: SNHLY, FYNNEI. V was clipped by 2 bases and J by 7 bases, with 5 bases between them. CDR3 length equals 12 residues. The CDR3 loop is CASSESGEKLFF. The CDR3 region has the DNA TGTGCCAGCAGTGAATCAGGTGAAAAACTGTTTTTT. Complete variable domain (other parts from reference TRBV2 and TRBJ1-4): EPEVTQTPSHQVTQMGQEVILRCVPISNHLYFYWYRQILGQKVEFLVSFYNNEISEKSEIFDDQFSVERPDGSNFTLKIRSTKLEDSAMYFCASSESGEKLFFGSGTQLSVL.

Only a few counts were recorded for this clone. The V gene is TRBV13, the J gene TRBJ1-1; 10 bases are a match to TRBD1. The ends lost 5 bases at V and 11 bases at J; junction bases unmatched: 8. From germline, CDR1 is PRHDT and CDR2 FYEKMQ (reference sequence). CDR3 length equals 13 residues. In DNA form, the CDR3 reads TGTGCCAGCAGCCCGGGGACAGGGGCTTTGGCTTTCTTT. It encodes CASSPGTGALAFF.

The chain uses TRBV4-1 and TRBJ2-1; perhaps TRBD2 as D (6 bases). Germline V CDR1 and CDR2: MGHRA, YSYEKL. CDR3 length equals 14 residues. V was clipped by 4 bases and J by 7 bases, with 14 bases between them. CDR3 bases: TGCGCCAGCAGCCGGGCTACTCGGGGGAATGAGCAGTTCTTC. This sequence encodes CASSRATRGNEQFF.